Each of the 26 T cell receptor beta chains below was sequenced from the same sample in a study of human T cells and chemical hapten exposure. The template was total RNA from unfractionated whole blood. Unique molecular identifiers were attached to individual cDNA molecules during library preparation. Each CDR3 protein gets one entry after TCRdb re-called the reads with MiXCR. The sample lists more than 100,000 distinct CDR3 sequences, 6.5% to 10% occurring once. Sequenced: whole blood. The receptors come from a human donor in good health. Some clones in this sample may be carry-over from other donors' samples.

The V and J genes are TRBV10-3 and TRBJ2-6; weak D call: TRBD1 (5 bases). The length of the CDR3 is 14 residues. Trimming took 2 bases from V and 11 from J, leaving 13 bases between them. Germline V CDR1 and CDR2: ENHRY, SYGVKD. The CDR3 is CAISEDSQYDVLTF. CDR3 in DNA: TGTGCCATCAGTGAGGACAGTCAATACGACGTCCTGACTTTC.

The CDR3 region has the DNA TGTGCCAGCAGCAGCAGGGAAACTGGAAACACCATATATTTT. Translated, it gives CASSSRETGNTIYF. The rearrangement uses TRBV13 and TRBJ1-3; TRBD1 is a possible D gene (5 bases). The CDR3 has 14 amino acids. V lost 5 bases, J lost 2 bases, and 10 bases lay in between. The germline V gene has CDR1 PRHDT and CDR2 FYEKMQ (reference sequence).

In this sample, this clonotype turned up a few times. The chain links TRBV7-9 to TRBJ1-4; 9 bases fit TRBD1. The V gene end was trimmed by 5 bases and the J gene end by 5 bases; junction bases not matched to a gene: 6. Germline V gene sequence: CDR1 SEHNR, CDR2 FQNEAQ (reference sequence). There are 15 residues in the CDR3. CDR3 sequence reads: CASSPTGGSNEKLFF. The CDR3 DNA is TGTGCCAGCAGCCCAACAGGGGGCTCGAATGAAAAACTGTTTTTT.

This clonotype was seen at least ten times. V is TRBV5-1 and J is TRBJ2-5; D gene unclear. The CDR3 extends over 14 amino acids. The V end lost 4 bases, the J end lost 3 bases, and 13 bases lay between the germline ends. From germline, CDR1 is SGHRS and CDR2 YFSETQ. The CDR3 spells CASSPRTDKETQYF. CDR3 nucleotides: TGCGCCAGCAGCCCCCGGACGGATAAAGAGACCCAGTACTTC.

This clonotype was seen a few times. The chain couples TRBV19 to TRBJ2-3; perhaps TRBD2 as D (5 bases). The CDR3 is 14 amino acids. V lost 2 bases, J lost 2 bases, and 8 bases lay in between. The germline V gene has CDR1 LNHDA and CDR2 SQIVND (reference sequence). For the CDR3, the DNA is TGTGCCAGTAGTATAACGGGAATCACAGATACGCAGTATTTT. It is translated as CASSITGITDTQYF.

This clonotype was observed at least ten times. The rearrangement uses TRBV7-2 and TRBJ2-7; D is possibly TRBD1 (6 bases). Germline V lookup: CDR1 SGHTA, CDR2 FQGNSA. CDR3 size: 13 residues. V shed 2 bases and J shed 4 bases, with 9 bases lying between them. The CDR3 coding sequence is TGTGCCAGCAGCTTAACAGGGCCGTACGAGCAGTACTTC. Translated, it gives CASSLTGPYEQYF.

This clonotype was observed at least ten times. The chain has TRBV24-1 and TRBJ2-3; perhaps D is TRBD1 or TRBD2 (6 bases each). The germline V gene has CDR1 KGHDR and CDR2 SFDVKD. Trimming pared 0 bases from V and 2 bases from J, leaving 23 bases between. The CDR3 length is 20 residues. The CDR3 DNA is TGTGCCACCAGTGATTTGTCGATAGGGGGGTCTGCCGCGAACACAGATACGCAGTATTTT. Translation: CATSDLSIGGSAANTDTQYF.

This clonotype was seen many times. The CDR3 DNA follows: TGCAGTGCTAGGTGGACAGGGGGCATCAATCAGCCCCAGCATTTT. Translating gives CSARWTGGINQPQHF. The chain joins TRBV20-1 to TRBJ1-5; TRBD1 matches at 11 bases. The CDR3 consists of 15 residues. The germline CDR1 and CDR2 sequences are DFQATT and SNEGSKA (reference sequence). J was trimmed by 3 bases and V by 3 bases; bases with no gene match: 4.

This clonotype occurred a few times. CDR3 in amino acids: CAISDLGQVYGYTF. In DNA form, the CDR3 reads TGTGCCATCAGTGACTTGGGACAGGTCTATGGCTACACCTTC. This chain connects TRBV10-3 to TRBJ1-2, with 8 bases matching TRBD1. The CDR3 totals 14 residues. Losses at the gene ends were 3 bases for V and 4 bases for J; bases not matched to a gene: 4. Germline values: CDR1 ENHRY, CDR2 SYGVKD.

This clonotype was picked up many times. The chain has TRBV20-1 and TRBJ1-6; TRBD1 is a possible D gene (5 bases). Trimming shortened V by 0 bases and J by 7 bases, and 10 bases separated the two germline ends. The CDR3 extends over 14 amino acids. CDR1 is DFQATT, CDR2 SNEGSKA, per germline (reference sequence). CDR3 in amino acids: CSARDPRVNSPLHF. The CDR3 nucleotides are TGCAGTGCTAGAGATCCCAGGGTCAATTCACCCCTCCACTTT.

This clonotype was observed many times. The chain employs TRBV6-1 and TRBJ1-5; TRBD1 is a possible D gene (6 bases). The CDR3 extends over 16 amino acids. The V end was cut by 6 bases, the J end by 1 base, with 16 bases between. Germline V gives CDR1 MNHNS, CDR2 SASEGT. The CDR3 region is CASRPFPGGSNQPQHF. The CDR3 DNA reads as TGTGCCAGCAGACCCTTCCCCGGGGGCAGCAATCAGCCCCAGCATTTT.

The V and J genes are TRBV5-1 and TRBJ2-3, with TRBD2 matching over 9 bases. The germline V gene encodes CDR1 SGHRS and CDR2 YFSETQ. V gave up 4 bases and J gave up 0 bases; unmatched junction bases: 6. The CDR3 sequence is 16 residues long. The CDR3 DNA sequence: TGCGCCAGCAGCATACCTAGCGGGGCGAGCACAGATACGCAGTATTTT. It encodes CASSIPSGASTDTQYF.

The gene calls are TRBV6-5 and TRBJ1-5; no definite D call. The CDR3 length is 13 residues. V was clipped by 4 bases and J by 6 bases, with 10 bases between them. Germline CDR1 is MNHEY and CDR2 is SVGAGI. CDR3 residues: CASSLRGGQPQHF. The CDR3 DNA follows: TGTGCCAGCAGTTTAAGAGGAGGTCAGCCCCAGCATTTT.

The chain employs TRBV12-3 or TRBV12-4 and TRBJ2-3; TRBD1 matches at 9 bases. Trimming took 6 bases from V and 2 from J; bases not matched to a gene: 6. This CDR3 region has 15 residues. CDR3: CASRQGQGPTDTQYF. DNA for the CDR3: TGTGCCAGCAGACAAGGACAGGGGCCCACAGATACGCAGTATTTT.

This chain joins TRBV14 and TRBJ1-4; no firm D call. The length of the CDR3 is 16 residues. The ends were cut back, 1 base at V and 2 bases at J, with 11 bases in the middle. In germline, CDR1 is SGHDN, CDR2 FVKESK. The CDR3 sequence: CASSQARIATNEKLFF. Here the CDR3 DNA reads TGTGCCAGCAGCCAAGCCCGGATTGCTACTAATGAAAAACTGTTTTTT. Looking up the rest from reference TRBV14 and TRBJ1-4 gives the full variable domain: EAGVTQFPSHSVIEKGQTVTLRCDPISGHDNLYWYRRVMGKEIKFLLHFVKESKQDESGMPNNRFLAERTGGTYSTLKVQPAELEDSGVYFCASSQARIATNEKLFFGSGTQLSVL.

Ten or more counts support this clonotype. The V gene is TRBV7-2, the J gene TRBJ1-1, with D tentatively TRBD1 (5 bases). The CDR3 is 12 residues long. V lost 1 base and J lost 10, with 10 bases in between. Germline-derived CDR1 and CDR2 are SGHTA and FQGNSA. This CDR3 reads CASSLGGRGAFF. The CDR3 nucleotides read TGTGCCAGCAGCTTAGGGGGCCGAGGAGCTTTCTTT.

The table lists this clonotype with many counts. The CDR3 DNA is TGTGCCAGCACTAAGAGGGGGCAGGAGACCCAGTACTTC. Translated: CASTKRGQETQYF. V and J are TRBV6-5 and TRBJ2-5, with 7 bases lining up with TRBD1. J gave up 5 bases and V 7 bases, and 7 bases lay outside the gene matches. The CDR3 runs to 13 residues. The germline V gene encodes CDR1 MNHEY and CDR2 SVGAGI.

This clonotype showed up just a few times. V is TRBV12-5 and J is TRBJ1-1; D not certain. Trimming took 1 base from V and 4 from J, leaving 7 bases between them. The germline V gene encodes CDR1 LGHNT and CDR2 FRNRAP. The CDR3 length is 13 residues. The DNA of the CDR3 is TGTGCTAGTGGTTTGGGGGCAGGCACTGAAGCTTTCTTT. As protein: CASGLGAGTEAFF.

Many counts were recorded for this clonotype. The CDR3 is CASSYRGEQPQHF. The CDR3 DNA reads as TGTGCCAGCAGCTACAGGGGAGAGCAGCCCCAGCATTTT. V is TRBV7-2 and J is TRBJ1-5, with 7 bases matching TRBD1. Per germline, CDR1 SGHTA and CDR2 FQGNSA. This CDR3 comprises 13 residues. V dropped 4 bases and J dropped 7; count of bases not matched to a gene: 4.

The chain employs TRBV15 and TRBJ2-3, with D perhaps TRBD2 (5 bases). The CDR3 consists of 15 residues. In germline, CDR1 is LNHNV, CDR2 YYDKDF (reference sequence). Trimming cost V 0 bases and J 3 bases, with 10 bases left between them. The DNA for the CDR3 is TGTGCCACCAGCAGAGAGGCGGGCGGAACAGATACGCAGTATTTT. Its translation is CATSREAGGTDTQYF.

This clonotype has only a few counts. This rearrangement joins TRBV10-3 to TRBJ2-6, with D uncertain. CDR3 size: 15 residues. V lost 0 bases and J 0 bases, leaving 3 bases between the germline ends. Germline V gene sequence: CDR1 ENHRY, CDR2 SYGVKD. The CDR3 DNA reads as TGTGCCATCAGTGAGTCTAGCTCTGGGGCCAACGTCCTGACTTTC. It encodes CAISESSSGANVLTF.

V is TRBV10-3 and J is TRBJ2-1, with 16 bases matching TRBD2. Losses at the gene ends were 11 bases for V and 13 bases for J; bases not matched to a gene: 14. CDR3 length: 15 residues. Germline CDR1 ENHRY, CDR2 SYGVKD. This CDR3 reads CASLDPGLAGGGQFF. The CDR3 DNA follows: TGTGCCTCCCTAGATCCGGGACTAGCGGGGGGGGGTCAGTTCTTC.

This chain links TRBV6-1 with TRBJ2-7; TRBD2 is a possible D gene (5 bases). CDR1 and CDR2 from the germline V gene are MNHNS and SASEGT. The CDR3 extends over 12 amino acids. The V gene lost 6 bases and the J gene lost 2 bases, with 8 bases spanning the gap. The CDR3 loop reads CASRDGTYEQYF. CDR3 nucleotide sequence: TGTGCCAGCAGGGACGGGACCTACGAGCAGTACTTC.

This clonotype was observed at least ten times. The rearrangement links TRBV28 to TRBJ1-1, with 7 bases fitting TRBD1. The trim removed 5 bases at V and 1 base at J, leaving 4 bases unmatched. The CDR3 consists of 14 residues. Germline loops: CDR1 MDHEN, CDR2 SYDVKM. CDR3 amino acids: CASSDRVGNTEAFF. CDR3 in DNA: TGTGCCAGCAGTGACAGGGTAGGGAACACTGAAGCTTTCTTT. The full variable domain, completed using reference TRBV28 and TRBJ1-1, is DVKVTQSSRYLVKRTGEKVFLECVQDMDHENMFWYRQDPGLGLRLIYFSYDVKMKEKGDIPEGYSVSREKKERFSLILESASTNQTSMYLCASSDRVGNTEAFFGQGTRLTVV.

This chain links TRBV6-1 with TRBJ1-4; TRBD1 agrees at 7 bases. The CDR3 contains 14 residues. Germline assignment: CDR1 MNHNS and CDR2 SASEGT. Trimming took 1 base from V and 8 from J; bases not matched to a gene: 4. The chain's CDR3 is CASSEDRGQEKLFF. In DNA form, the CDR3 reads TGTGCCAGCAGTGAAGACAGGGGCCAAGAAAAACTGTTTTTT.

The CDR3 region has the DNA TGTGCCAGCAGCTTAGCGTCGGGGACAGGCCCCGCCTACGAGCAGTACTTC. Translated, it gives CASSLASGTGPAYEQYF. This chain links TRBV7-6 with TRBJ2-7, with 8 bases matching TRBD1. The germline CDR1 and CDR2 sequences are SGHVS and FNYEAQ. V shed 0 bases and J 2 bases; nucleotides not matched to a gene: 9. CDR3 length: 17 residues.